Each of the 8 T cell receptor beta chains below was sequenced from the same sample in a study of control samples from healthy donors and cancer patients. Method: immunoSEQ multiplex PCR; TCRdb's copy keeps in-frame clones and lacks some. The sample records 140,000 to 150,000 clones, under 90% being singletons. Sequencing was performed on blood. Receptor source: a man under 40 in good health.

V gene TRBV6-2 or TRBV6-3 combines with J gene TRBJ2-5; no clear D. Between the trimmed V and J ends, which lost 2 bases and 2 bases, there was a span of 12 bases. CDR3 length equals 15 residues. Germline CDR1 is MNHEY and CDR2 is SVGEGT. CDR3 sequence (DNA): TGTGCCAGCAGTTACGGCCTTCTCGTTCAAGAGACCCAGTACTTC. Amino acid sequence: CASSYGLLVQETQYF.

The V gene is TRBV5-6, the J gene TRBJ1-5; possibly TRBD1 for D (6 bases). This CDR3 has 13 residues. Trimming took 5 bases from V and 8 from J, leaving 14 bases between them. From germline, CDR1 is SGHDT and CDR2 YYEEEE. This CDR3 is CASRRTAREPQHF. The CDR3 nucleotides read TGTGCCAGCAGGAGGACAGCCAGAGAGCCCCAGCATTTT.

The chain joins TRBV5-1 to TRBJ2-7, with 13 bases matching TRBD2. J lost 5 bases, V lost 2 bases, and 4 bases had no gene match. Germline loops: CDR1 SGHRS, CDR2 YFSETQ. The CDR3 spans 15 residues. The chain's CDR3 is CASSFGTSGTHEQYF. The CDR3 DNA is TGCGCCAGCAGCTTTGGGACTAGCGGGACTCACGAGCAGTACTTC.

The chain employs TRBV7-8 and TRBJ1-2; 9 positions agree with TRBD1. Per the germline V gene, CDR1 is SGHVS and CDR2 is FQNEAQ. The J segment lost 7 bases and the V segment lost 5 bases, leaving 11 bases of the junction unmatched. The CDR3 runs 15 residues. As DNA, the CDR3 is TGTGCCAGCAGCGACCAAGCACAGGGGGCTGGTGGCTACACCTTC. This codes for CASSDQAQGAGGYTF.

This chain uses TRBV12-3 or TRBV12-4 with TRBJ1-2; 11 bases are shared with TRBD1. This CDR3 has 12 amino acids. V trimming: 5 bases; J trimming: 12 bases; junction bases outside the gene matches: 5. CDR3 amino acids: CASSPGTGGNTF. The CDR3 DNA reads TGTGCCAGCAGTCCAGGGACAGGGGGAAACACCTTC.

This chain joins TRBV9 and TRBJ1-1; TRBD1 aligns across 7 bases. V trimming: 0 bases; J trimming: 6 bases; junction bases outside the gene matches: 8. The CDR3 has 15 amino acids. From germline, CDR1 is SGDLS and CDR2 YYNGEE. The CDR3 coding sequence is TGTGCCAGCAGCGTAGCCCCCCAGGGGGGGCCTGAAGCTTTCTTT. Translation gives CASSVAPQGGPEAFF.

The rearrangement joins TRBV25-1 to TRBJ1-4; D not certain. Trimming removed 3 bases from V and 0 bases from J, with 8 bases in between. The germline CDR1 and CDR2 sequences are MGHDK and SYGVNS. The CDR3 runs to 15 residues. DNA for the CDR3: TGTGCCAGCAGTGATACCGGGACAACTAATGAAAAACTGTTTTTT. This gives the protein CASSDTGTTNEKLFF.

In its sample, this clone was seen once. The V and J genes are TRBV5-1 and TRBJ2-7; D perhaps matches TRBD1 (5 bases). V lost 0 bases, J lost 2 bases, and 9 bases lay in between. CDR1 and CDR2 (germline): SGHRS, YFSETQ. The CDR3 extends over 14 amino acids. This CDR3 is CASSLAARAYEQYF. The CDR3 nucleotides are TGCGCCAGCAGCTTGGCCGCCAGGGCCTACGAGCAGTACTTC.